The clone carrying this T cell receptor beta chain is judged medium-sized. This sample is part of a study of CD4+ T cells in melanoma. Produced via immunoSEQ multiplex PCR; TCRdb's table is partial and in-frame only. The data show 9,900 or so clones, 75% to 80% seen once. J gave up 4 bases and V 5 bases, and 9 bases lay outside the gene matches. Germline V gene lookup returns CDR1 LNHNV and CDR2 YYDKDF (reference sequence). The CDR3 is made up of 16 amino acids. V usage is TRBV15 and J usage is TRBJ2-2, with 8 bases identical to TRBD1. Sequenced: cells from a culture (not recorded whether cultured in vitro). This TCR was sampled from a human donor with melanoma. The CDR3 loop reads CATSGGQGAFTGELFF. The CDR3 DNA reads as TGTGCCACCAGCGGCGGACAGGGCGCGTTCACCGGGGAGCTGTTTTTT.